A single sample gave rise to the 26 T cell receptor beta chains below, sequenced in a study of glioma-infiltrating T cells. TCR alpha and beta CDR3 regions were amplified from RNA using iRepertoire nested multiplex PCR. Via MiXCR, TCRdb re-called the multiplex PCR reads, giving one row per CDR3 protein. Of over 80,000 distinct CDR3 sequences in the sample, roughly 37% were seen once. The sample comprised glioma tissue, nonneoplastic brain tissue, or PBMCs (not recorded which). These receptors all come from a human donor with low-grade glioma or glioblastoma, undergoing nonglioma brain surgery, or in good health (not recorded which).

CDR3 nucleotide sequence: TGTGCCAGCAGAGTCTTAGCGGGGGGGAGCTACTACAATGAGCAGTTCTTC. Its protein product is CASRVLAGGSYYNEQFF. V usage is TRBV6-1 and J usage is TRBJ2-1; TRBD2 agrees at 11 bases. The length of the CDR3 is 17 residues. J was trimmed by 3 bases and V by 6 bases; bases with no gene match: 10. Germline V gene sequence: CDR1 MNHNS, CDR2 SASEGT.

About this clonotype: This may arise from a read error, as a much more abundant clone is one base away. The V call is TRBV9, the J call TRBJ1-1, with 7 bases matching TRBD1. The V gene's germline CDR1 is SGDLS and CDR2 YYNGEE. The CDR3 extends over 13 amino acids. This CDR3 is CAGSVGGSTEAFF. The CDR3 DNA follows: TGTGCCGGCAGCGTAGGGGGCTCCACTGAAGCTTTCTTT.

Concerning this clonotype: Because it lacks the conserved phenylalanine or tryptophan at the end, this CDR3 is likely a read error. The V and J genes are TRBV6-2 or TRBV6-3 and TRBJ2-1; 10 bases are a match to TRBD2. This CDR3 is 18 amino acids long. The germline V gene has CDR1 MNHEY and CDR2 SVGEGT. Here the CDR3 reads CASSGQWRSGGRYSEQFL. CDR3 in DNA: TGTGCCAGCAGTGGACAGTGGCGTAGCGGGGGGCGATACAGTGAGCAGTTCCTC.

The genes are TRBV9 and TRBJ2-5; D is perhaps TRBD2 (6 bases). CDR1 is SGDLS and CDR2 is YYNGEE in the germline V gene. The CDR3 is 13 residues long. The V end was cut by 3 bases, the J end by 7 bases, with 13 bases between. CDR3 sequence (DNA): TGTGCCAGCAGCGGGGGACTCCAGGGGACCCAGTACTTC. Translating it yields CASSGGLQGTQYF.

This clonotype appeared many times. The chain uses TRBV7-2 and TRBJ1-5; D uncertain. V was clipped by 0 bases and J by 9 bases, with 9 bases between them. Looked up from germline, CDR1 is SGHTA and CDR2 is FQGNSA. The CDR3 spans 13 residues. The CDR3 loop reads CASSLAPTRPQHF. The CDR3 DNA sequence: TGTGCCAGCAGCTTAGCGCCGACCCGGCCCCAGCATTTT. The full variable domain, completed using reference TRBV7-2 and TRBJ1-5, is GAGVSQSPSNKVTEKGKDVELRCDPISGHTALYWYRQSLGQGLEFLIYFQGNSAPDKSGLPSDRFSAERTGGSVSTLTIQRTQQEDSAVYLCASSLAPTRPQHFGDGTRLSIL.

On this clonotype: Given a much more abundant clone one base away, this may be a read error. V is TRBV6-2 or TRBV6-3 and J is TRBJ2-4, with D uncertain. Trimming removed 8 bases from V and 7 bases from J, with 12 bases in between. The CDR3 is 12 residues long. Germline values: CDR1 MNHEY, CDR2 SVGEGT. CDR3 sequence (DNA): TGTGCCAGCGGCCAAACGGGTAACATTCAGTACTTC. This translates into CASGQTGNIQYF.

This clonotype has ten or more counts. The chain uses TRBV20-1 and TRBJ2-2; the D is unclear. Germline loops: CDR1 DFQATT, CDR2 SNEGSKA (reference sequence). V lost 2 bases to trimming and J lost 0 bases, with 16 bases between them. The length of the CDR3 is 17 residues. CDR3 protein: CSARQSSSRANTGELFF. CDR3 in DNA: TGCAGTGCTAGACAGTCCTCTTCTAGGGCGAACACCGGGGAGCTGTTTTTT.

This clonotype was picked up many times. The chain carries TRBV12-3 or TRBV12-4 and TRBJ1-4; D not resolved. CDR3 length: 16 amino acids. The V end lost 2 bases, the J end lost 4 bases, and 14 bases lay between the germline ends. CDR3 protein: CASSLRGAAINEKLFF. CDR3 bases: TGTGCCAGCAGTTTACGCGGCGCAGCGATTAATGAAAAACTGTTTTTT.

This clonotype was counted ten times or more. The chain couples TRBV12-3 or TRBV12-4 to TRBJ1-2, with D maybe TRBD1 (5 bases). This CDR3 is 14 amino acids long. V was cut by 6 bases and J by 5 bases, with 16 bases left in between. The chain's CDR3 is CASSPSRQTYGYTF. The CDR3 DNA sequence: TGTGCCAGCAGCCCTTCCCGACAGACTTATGGCTACACCTTC.

This clonotype showed up many times. The V gene is TRBV19, the J gene TRBJ2-2; no firm D call. Germline lookup yields CDR1 LNHDA and CDR2 SQIVND (reference sequence). V shed 7 bases and J shed 6 bases, with 12 bases lying between them. The CDR3 loop spans 13 amino acids. The CDR3 region has the DNA TGTGCCAGTAATACCGGAGCCCCCGGGGAGCTGTTTTTT. It translates to CASNTGAPGELFF.

As concerns this clonotype: Relative to the germline gene, one junction end is altered; a read error may explain this. The CDR3, as DNA: TGCAGTGCTAGAGACCCGTTCGGACAGGGAGGAATGTACGAGCATCACTTC. Translation gives CSARDPFGQGGMYEHHF. The chain employs TRBV20-1 and TRBJ2-7; 8 bases agree with TRBD1. This CDR3 comprises 17 residues. Germline-derived CDR1 and CDR2 are DFQATT and SNEGSKA (reference sequence).

This clonotype was seen at least ten times. This chain links TRBV18 with TRBJ1-5; 7 bases fit TRBD1. This CDR3 contains 14 residues. V was pared by 3 bases and J by 4 bases, with 3 bases of the junction left unmatched. Germline V CDR1 and CDR2: KGHSH, LQKENI. The CDR3 sequence is CASSPTGDNQPQHF. The DNA of the CDR3 is TGTGCCAGCTCACCTACAGGGGATAATCAGCCCCAGCATTTT.

The V call is TRBV7-9, the J call TRBJ1-1; D is possibly TRBD1 (5 bases). The CDR3 contains 14 residues. Germline V CDR1 and CDR2: SEHNR, FQNEAQ (reference sequence). This CDR3 is CVSSLDTGNTEAFF. CDR3 nucleotides: TGTGTTAGCAGTTTGGACACCGGGAACACTGAAGCTTTCTTT.

This clonotype has ten or more counts. The rearrangement uses TRBV7-9 and TRBJ2-1; 9 bases match TRBD2. CDR1 and CDR2 from the germline V gene are SEHNR and FQNEAQ (reference sequence). This CDR3 has 16 amino acids. Germline trimming cut 2 bases from V and 6 bases from J; bases unmatched to any gene: 8. DNA of the CDR3: TGTGCCAGCAGCTTATGGGGACTAGCACTCGGCAATGAGCAGTTCTTC. Protein: CASSLWGLALGNEQFF.

In its sample, this clonotype was seen many times. V usage is TRBV28 and J usage is TRBJ2-5; 10 nucleotides align to TRBD2. The germline V gene encodes CDR1 MDHEN and CDR2 SYDVKM. CDR3 length: 17 residues. V trimming: 6 bases; J trimming: 0 bases; junction bases outside the gene matches: 10. The CDR3 loop is CASRGPDGTSDQETQYF. The DNA of the CDR3 is TGTGCCAGCAGGGGCCCGGATGGGACTAGCGACCAAGAGACCCAGTACTTC. Full variable domain (remainder filled in from reference TRBV28 and TRBJ2-5): DVKVTQSSRYLVKRTGEKVFLECVQDMDHENMFWYRQDPGLGLRLIYFSYDVKMKEKGDIPEGYSVSREKKERFSLILESASTNQTSMYLCASRGPDGTSDQETQYFGPGTRLLVL.

This clonotype has ten or more counts. The CDR3, as DNA: TGCAGCAGCAGCCAAGAGGGAGGCTACAATGAGCAGTTCTTC. Translated: CSSSQEGGYNEQFF. The gene calls are TRBV4-1 and TRBJ2-1; tentative D call: TRBD2 (6 bases). Germline CDR1 and CDR2: MGHRA and YSYEKL. CDR3 length: 14 residues.

This clonotype was picked up many times. This chain joins TRBV6-1 and TRBJ2-1; D is ambiguous. The CDR3 extends over 14 amino acids. CDR1 MNHNS and CDR2 SASEGT come from the germline V gene. V was cut by 5 bases and J by 6 bases, with 14 bases left in between. Written as DNA, the CDR3 is TGTGCCAGCAGTCGCGCGCTTGGGCTCAATGAGCAGTTCTTC. This gives the protein CASSRALGLNEQFF.

This clonotype occurred many times. V usage is TRBV7-6 and J usage is TRBJ2-5; no clear D. The CDR3 runs to 15 residues. Germline CDR1 reads SGHVS; CDR2 reads FNYEAQ. V lost 0 bases, J lost 3 bases, and 11 bases lay in between. In DNA, the CDR3 is TGTGCCAGCAGCTTAGCTGTTGGCAGTAAAGAGACCCAGTACTTC. As protein: CASSLAVGSKETQYF.

This rearrangement joins TRBV5-5 to TRBJ2-3; D ambiguous. V lost 0 bases and J lost 3, with 8 bases in between. The CDR3 consists of 14 residues. Germline CDR1 and CDR2: SGHKS and YYEKEE (reference sequence). CDR3 sequence (DNA): TGTGCCAGCAGCTTGGGGCGGAAAACAGATACGCAGTATTTT. This sequence encodes CASSLGRKTDTQYF.

This clonotype has at least ten counts. V usage is TRBV4-3 and J usage is TRBJ2-3; 13 bases are shared with TRBD2. J was trimmed by 7 bases and V by 0 bases; bases with no gene match: 10. CDR1 LGHNA and CDR2 YSLEER come from the germline V gene. The CDR3 is made up of 18 amino acids. The CDR3 region is CASSQDLARLAGGHTQYF. In nucleotides, the CDR3 is TGCGCCAGCAGCCAAGATCTCGCGAGACTAGCGGGGGGACATACGCAGTATTTT.

This clonotype was picked up many times. The chain links TRBV6-4 to TRBJ2-1; 7 nucleotides line up with TRBD1. With V trimmed by 5 bases and J by 4 bases, 8 bases remained unmatched. The germline CDR1 and CDR2 sequences are MRHNA and SNTAGT. The length of the CDR3 is 15 residues. CDR3: CASSKQGTPYNEQFF. The CDR3 bases are TGTGCCAGCAGTAAACAGGGGACCCCTTACAATGAGCAGTTCTTC.

This clonotype has ten or more counts. The chain carries TRBV3-1 and TRBJ1-3, with TRBD1 matching over 8 bases. Trimming removed 5 bases from V and 0 bases from J; junction bases left unmatched: 12. The CDR3 sequence is 18 residues long. Germline values: CDR1 LGHDT, CDR2 YNNKEL (reference sequence). This chain's CDR3 is CASSNNLRQGSSGNTIYF. Here the CDR3 DNA reads TGTGCCAGCAGCAACAACCTTCGACAGGGGAGCTCTGGAAACACCATATATTTT.

In its sample, this clonotype was seen many times. V gene TRBV4-1 combines with J gene TRBJ2-6, with TRBD2 identical over 7 bases. V was clipped by 1 base and J by 0 bases; unmatched bases: 3. Germline V lookup: CDR1 MGHRA, CDR2 YSYEKL. The CDR3 has 17 amino acids. CDR3 amino acids: CASSQVAGLSGANVLTF. CDR3 bases: TGCGCCAGCAGCCAAGTAGCGGGCCTCTCTGGGGCCAACGTCCTGACTTTC.

J is TRBJ2-1 and V is TRBV7-8, with 11 bases that match TRBD2. The J segment lost 9 bases and the V segment lost 1 base, leaving 8 bases of the junction unmatched. This CDR3 is 16 amino acids long. Looked up from germline, CDR1 is SGHVS and CDR2 is FQNEAQ. CDR3 sequence reads: CASSLVLAGGPGEQFF. The CDR3 bases are TGTGCCAGCAGCTTAGTGTTAGCGGGAGGGCCCGGTGAGCAGTTCTTC.

This clonotype has a count of ten or more. The rearrangement uses TRBV10-3 and TRBJ2-7; 8 bases line up with TRBD1. Germline assignment: CDR1 ENHRY and CDR2 SYGVKD. After removal of 10 bases from V and 0 bases from J, the junction contained 5 bases not matched to a gene. The CDR3 totals 13 residues. The DNA for the CDR3 is TGTGCCACTAACGGACAGGGCTCCTACGAGCAGTACTTC. Its translation: CATNGQGSYEQYF.

In its sample, this clonotype was seen many times. The chain couples TRBV7-9 to TRBJ1-1, with D unresolved. Trimming pared 3 bases from V and 10 bases from J, leaving 27 bases between. This CDR3 has 17 residues. CDR1 SEHNR and CDR2 FQNEAQ come from the germline V gene (reference sequence). The CDR3 DNA reads TGTGCCAGCAGCTTGGTTCTGCGCGACATTCGCCCTCGTGGAGCTTTCTTT. Amino acids: CASSLVLRDIRPRGAFF.